Listed below are T cell receptor beta chains from one sample, sequenced in a study of blood T cell repertoires in COVID-19. Assay used: immunoSEQ multiplex PCR; TCRdb lists only in-frame clones, some missing. The profile shows 130,000 to 150,000 clones, approximately 90% of them singletons. Sequenced sample: PBMCs or T cells enriched from blood (not recorded which). The receptors stem from a woman aged 30 to 39 with acute COVID-19. CDR3s include the opening cysteine and the closing phenylalanine or tryptophan. The D gene is left open where the match is weak. Rows give clone size only sometimes, using once, few, many, or a class for an expanded clone.

v_gene: TRBV4-3; d_gene: TRBD1; j_gene: TRBJ2-4; abundance: .; CDR3aa: CASSQDTPATGSKNIQYF; CDR3nt: TGCGCCAGCAGCCAAGATACACCCGCGACAGGGTCCAAAAACATTCAGTACTTC
v_gene: TRBV27; d_gene: .; j_gene: TRBJ1-2; abundance: once; CDR3aa: CASSFQGSSYGYTF; CDR3nt: TGTGCCAGCAGTTTTCAGGGGTCGTCCTATGGCTACACCTTC
v_gene: TRBV11-1; d_gene: .; j_gene: TRBJ2-1; abundance: .; CDR3aa: CASGEGEFYNEQFF; CDR3nt: TGTGCCAGCGGGGAAGGGGAATTCTACAATGAGCAGTTCTTC
v_gene: TRBV3-1/TRBV3-2; d_gene: TRBD1; j_gene: TRBJ2-6; abundance: .; CDR3aa: CASSRFTGDAGANVLTF; CDR3nt: TGTGCCAGCAGCCGATTCACAGGGGACGCTGGGGCCAACGTCCTGACTTTC
v_gene: TRBV5-1; d_gene: .; j_gene: TRBJ1-1; abundance: .; CDR3aa: CASSSGHFVNTEAFF; CDR3nt: TGCGCCAGCAGCTCAGGTCATTTCGTTAACACTGAAGCTTTCTTT
v_gene: TRBV12-3/TRBV12-4; d_gene: .; j_gene: TRBJ1-2; abundance: .; CDR3aa: CASSPAGFYGYTF; CDR3nt: TGTGCCAGCAGCCCCGCGGGCTTCTATGGCTACACCTTC
v_gene: TRBV5-4; d_gene: TRBD2; j_gene: TRBJ2-3; abundance: .; CDR3aa: CASSSLAGGRTDTQYF; CDR3nt: TGTGCCAGCAGCTCTCTAGCGGGAGGGCGGACAGATACGCAGTATTTT
v_gene: TRBV5-1; d_gene: .; j_gene: TRBJ1-3; abundance: .; CDR3aa: CASSLVAGQGNTIYF; CDR3nt: TGCGCCAGCAGCTTGGTGGCAGGGCAAGGAAACACCATATATTTT
v_gene: TRBV19; d_gene: TRBD2; j_gene: TRBJ2-1; abundance: .; CDR3aa: CASSRTSGPNEQFF; CDR3nt: TGTGCCAGTAGTAGGACTAGCGGGCCCAATGAGCAGTTCTTC
v_gene: TRBV15; d_gene: TRBD1; j_gene: TRBJ1-3; abundance: .; CDR3aa: CATSIGLGQGNTIYF; CDR3nt: TGTGCCACCAGCATCGGATTGGGACAGGGAAACACCATATATTTT
v_gene: TRBV10-3; d_gene: TRBD2; j_gene: TRBJ2-3; abundance: .; CDR3aa: CAISPLSGRGTDTQYF; CDR3nt: TGTGCCATCAGCCCTTTAAGCGGGAGAGGAACAGATACGCAGTATTTT
v_gene: TRBV18; d_gene: TRBD2; j_gene: TRBJ2-1; abundance: once; CDR3aa: CASSPRVAGSNEQFF; CDR3nt: TGTGCCAGCTCACCGAGGGTAGCGGGGTCCAATGAGCAGTTCTTC
v_gene: TRBV2; d_gene: .; j_gene: TRBJ2-1; abundance: .; CDR3aa: CASSGLDNEQFF; CDR3nt: TGTGCCAGCAGTGGACTCGACAATGAGCAGTTCTTC
v_gene: TRBV7-2; d_gene: .; j_gene: TRBJ1-2; abundance: once; CDR3aa: CASTLYRDFTGGYTF; CDR3nt: TGTGCCAGCACCTTGTACAGGGATTTTACTGGTGGCTACACCTTC
v_gene: TRBV19; d_gene: .; j_gene: TRBJ2-7; abundance: .; CDR3aa: CASSGDSGILAPAYEQYF; CDR3nt: TGTGCCAGTAGTGGGGACAGCGGTATTCTAGCGCCTGCCTACGAGCAGTACTTC
v_gene: TRBV2; d_gene: .; j_gene: TRBJ2-7; abundance: .; CDR3aa: CASALGASYEQYF; CDR3nt: TGTGCCAGTGCCTTAGGGGCCTCCTACGAGCAGTACTTC
v_gene: TRBV19; d_gene: TRBD2; j_gene: TRBJ2-7; abundance: .; CDR3aa: CASSIASGGEQYF; CDR3nt: TGTGCCAGTAGTATAGCTAGCGGGGGAGAGCAGTACTTC
v_gene: TRBV25-1; d_gene: .; j_gene: TRBJ1-1; abundance: .; CDR3aa: CASSESRIMNTEAFF; CDR3nt: TGTGCCAGCAGTGAATCGCGGATTATGAACACTGAAGCTTTCTTT